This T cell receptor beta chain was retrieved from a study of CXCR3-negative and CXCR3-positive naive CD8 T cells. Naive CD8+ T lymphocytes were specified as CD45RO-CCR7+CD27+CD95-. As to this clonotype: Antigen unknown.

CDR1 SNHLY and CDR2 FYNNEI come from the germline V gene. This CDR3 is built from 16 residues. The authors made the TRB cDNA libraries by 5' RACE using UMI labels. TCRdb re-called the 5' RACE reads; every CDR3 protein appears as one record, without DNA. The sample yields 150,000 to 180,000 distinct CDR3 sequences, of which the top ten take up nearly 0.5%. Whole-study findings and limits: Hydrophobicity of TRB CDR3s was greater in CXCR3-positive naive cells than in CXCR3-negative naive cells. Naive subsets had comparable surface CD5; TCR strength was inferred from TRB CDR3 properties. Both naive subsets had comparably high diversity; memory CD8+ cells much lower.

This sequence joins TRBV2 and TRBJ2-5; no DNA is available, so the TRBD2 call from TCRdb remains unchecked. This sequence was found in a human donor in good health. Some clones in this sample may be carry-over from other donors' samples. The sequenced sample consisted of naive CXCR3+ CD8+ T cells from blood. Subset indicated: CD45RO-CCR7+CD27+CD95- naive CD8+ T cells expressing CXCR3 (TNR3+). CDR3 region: CASSDLVAGTQETQYF.